This TCR beta chain comes out of a study of OX40 agonist ivuxolimab in advanced cancers. The method was immunoSEQ multiplex PCR; TCRdb's version includes in-frame clones alone and lacks a portion of them. The table shows around 59,000 clones, with about 89% occurring only once. This CDR3 is built from 16 residues. Germline V gene data show CDR1 as KGHSH and CDR2 as LQKENI. Trimming took 1 base from V and 0 from J, leaving 10 bases between them. The sample here was CD4+ or CD8+ T cells sorted from blood, taken in a trial of the OX40 agonist ivuxolimab. This TCR came from an adult with an advanced solid tumor such as melanoma, head and neck, liver or kidney cancer. The V call is TRBV18, the J call TRBJ2-1, with D possibly being TRBD1 or TRBD2 (5 bases each). CDR3 loop: CASSPQGSASYNEQFF. Written as DNA, the CDR3 is TGTGCCAGCTCACCACAGGGGAGCGCCTCCTACAATGAGCAGTTCTTC.